The rows below give T cell receptor beta chains drawn from one sample of a study of blood T cell repertoires in COVID-19. The repertoire was sequenced with immunoSEQ multiplex PCR; TCRdb's copy has only in-frame clones and lacks some. Here the sample spans about 120,000 clones, 87% being singletons. The sequenced sample was peripheral blood. The receptor set was obtained from a woman in her 70s with acute or convalescent COVID-19. Both conserved end residues are part of each CDR3. D genes are given only for firm matches. The size entry is marked missing in some rows and otherwise reads once, few, many or a size class.

.	.	TRBV11-3	TRBJ2-7	TGTGCCAGCAGCTCGAGGACTAACAATACCTACGAGCAGTACTTC	CASSSRTNNTYEQYF
once	TRBD2	TRBV2	TRBJ2-5	TGTGCCAGCAGGACTAGCGGGGTAGGAGAGACCCAGTACTTC	CASRTSGVGETQYF
.	.	TRBV24-1	TRBJ1-4	TGTGCCACCAGTGATACCGGGTCGTCTGGTGAAAAACTGTTTTTT	CATSDTGSSGEKLFF
.	TRBD1	TRBV3-1/TRBV3-2	TRBJ1-1	TGTGCCAGCAGCCAAGATGACAGGGACACTGAAGCTTTCTTT	CASSQDDRDTEAFF
.	TRBD1	TRBV5-4	TRBJ1-1	TGTGCCAGCAGCTTGGGGGACAGTCAAGCTGAAGCTTTCTTT	CASSLGDSQAEAFF
once	TRBD1	TRBV10-3	TRBJ2-7	TGTGCCATCAGCCCGGGACAGGGATCCTACGAGCAGTACTTC	CAISPGQGSYEQYF
once	.	TRBV28	TRBJ1-2	TGTGCCAGCATTACGGCAGGGTCTTTGGGCTACACCTTC	CASITAGSLGYTF
.	TRBD2	TRBV10-1	TRBJ2-3	TGCGCCAGCAGTAAGCGGGGGGGAGCAGATACGCAGTATTTT	CASSKRGGADTQYF
.	TRBD2	TRBV6-5	TRBJ2-2	TGTGCCAGCGGGACTAGTTTGATCACCGGGGAGCTGTTTTTT	CASGTSLITGELFF
.	.	TRBV21-1	TRBJ1-1	TGTGCCAGCAGCAAATTGGGGGCGCGAACTGAAGCTTTCTTT	CASSKLGARTEAFF
.	.	TRBV7-9	TRBJ2-2	TGTGCCAGCCGCGGGGCGTCCGGGGAGCTGTTTTTT	CASRGASGELFF
.	.	TRBV28	TRBJ1-4	TGTGCCAGCAGTTTATTAGGGACTAAGAATGAAAAACTGTTTTTT	CASSLLGTKNEKLFF
.	TRBD1	TRBV29-1	TRBJ1-2	TGCAGCGTGGACAGGGCGGTGAACTATGGCTACACCTTC	CSVDRAVNYGYTF
.	TRBD1	TRBV2	TRBJ2-7	TGTGCCAGCTGGACAGGGGAAGCCTACGAGCAGTACTTC	CASWTGEAYEQYF
once	.	TRBV20-1	TRBJ1-2	TGCAGTGCTAGAGGAGACTATGGCTACACCTTC	CSARGDYGYTF
.	TRBD1	TRBV19	TRBJ1-4	TGTGCCAGTAGTATTCGGTCCATGGCCGCCTTTTCGACAGGGAAGAATGAAAAACTGTTTTTT	CASSIRSMAAFSTGKNEKLFF